This T cell receptor (beta chain) was captured by sequencing in a study of cytomegalovirus exposure and HLA in healthy donors. Concerning this clone itself: The antigen is unknown.

An approximately 130-subject validation cohort, separate from the roughly 670-subject first cohort, supplied the donors. Study findings and constraints: Through in vitro validation, a few CMV-associated chains were shown to be specific for CMV antigens. Among TCR beta chains, those listed as cytomegalovirus-associated numbered more than 150. For cytomegalovirus status, the classifier reportedly gave diagnoses with high specificity and sensitivity.

The V and J ends lost 6 bases and 5 bases, in that order; junction bases with no gene match: 8. In germline, CDR1 is SQVTM, CDR2 ANQGSEA. This CDR3 has 13 residues. The protocol was immunoSEQ multiplex PCR, while the TCRdb copy is restricted to in-frame clones and leaves out a portion. The sample yields roughly 140,000 clones, roughly nine tenths seen once. This sequence joins TRBV29-1 and TRBJ2-5; 8 bases fit TRBD2. The sample comprised PBMCs. The sequence was collected from a woman aged 18-29 years in good health and CMV-seropositive. The CDR3 sequence is CSVCSGGRETQYF. CDR3 nucleotide sequence: TGCAGCGTATGTTCGGGAGGGCGGGAGACCCAGTACTTC.